This TCR beta chain was identified in a study of OX40 agonist ivuxolimab in advanced cancers. Study-level information: Earlier treatment with anti-PD-1, anti-PD-L1 or anti-CTLA-4 was permitted, and around 43% had received some.

On this clone itself: Its target is unknown.

Study findings and constraints: Dosing at 0.1 to 3.0 mg/kg was accompanied by clonal expansion of CD4+ and CD8+ blood T cells by week 6. There were, on average, more expanded clones in CD8+ T cells than in CD4+.

The germline CDR1 and CDR2 sequences are SGHAT and FQNNGV. The CDR3 totals 13 residues. V dropped 2 bases and J dropped 8 bases, with 10 bases sitting between them. Blood was sampled at baseline, cycle 4 day 1, and cycle 7 day 1. The table came from immunoSEQ multiplex PCR; TCRdb's copy has only in-frame clones and leaves some out. The table has approximately 52,000 clones, 94% seen once. The chain links TRBV11-2 to TRBJ2-1; tentatively, D is TRBD2 (5 bases). The sample was CD4+ or CD8+ T cells sorted from blood, taken in a trial of the OX40 agonist ivuxolimab. The receptor was isolated from an adult with an advanced solid tumor such as melanoma, head and neck, liver or kidney cancer. The CDR3 sequence: CASSLRGLDEQFF. The CDR3 coding sequence is TGTGCCAGCAGCTTACGGGGTCTCGATGAGCAGTTCTTC. The whole variable domain, filled in from reference TRBV11-2 and TRBJ2-1, reads EAGVAQSPRYKIIEKRQSVAFWCNPISGHATLYWYQQILGQGPKLLIQFQNNGVVDDSQLPKDRFSAERLKGVDSTLKIQPAKLEDSAVYLCASSLRGLDEQFFGPGTRLTVL.